Below are 29 T cell receptor beta chains sequenced from a single sample in a study of a mutant IDH1 vaccine in newly diagnosed glioma. The table came from immunoSEQ multiplex PCR; TCRdb's copy has only in-frame clones and leaves some out. The table includes over 75,000 clones, around four fifths detected once. For these TCRs, the target antigens are not known. Time point reported: week 47, end of study. Every vaccination contained 300 ug of the mutant IDH1 20-mer peptide and was paired with topical imiquimod. Sequencing was performed on PBMCs, taken from a glioma patient whose treatment included an IDH1 peptide vaccine. These receptors came from a man aged 40-49 years with glioma.

The gene calls are TRBV5-1 and TRBJ2-5; maybe TRBD2 (6 bases). This CDR3 spans 14 amino acids. Germline-derived CDR1 and CDR2 are SGHRS and YFSETQ. The V end was cut by 0 bases, the J end by 4 bases, with 10 bases between. CDR3 amino acids: CASSLGPGLETQYF. The CDR3 DNA reads as TGCGCCAGCAGCTTGGGCCCGGGACTAGAGACCCAGTACTTC.

V and J are TRBV19 and TRBJ2-3; D not certain. CDR1 is LNHDA and CDR2 is SQIVND in the germline V gene (reference sequence). The CDR3 has 14 amino acids. V dropped 1 base and J dropped 3 bases, with 8 bases sitting between them. As DNA, the CDR3 is TGTGCCAGTAGTATAGTACCGGGTACAGATACGCAGTATTTT. Residues: CASSIVPGTDTQYF.

As DNA, the CDR3 is TGTGCCAGCTCACAGTCGCCAGCGGTGGGCGAGCAGTACTTC. This encodes CASSQSPAVGEQYF. The chain combines TRBV18 with TRBJ2-7; tentative D call: TRBD2 (5 bases). Germline V gene data show CDR1 as KGHSH and CDR2 as LQKENI. The CDR3 runs 14 residues. V lost 4 bases to trimming and J lost 6 bases, with 16 bases between them. Based on the CDR3 plus reference TRBV18 and TRBJ2-7, the full variable domain is NAGVMQNPRHLVRRRGQEARLRCSPMKGHSHVYWYRQLPEEGLKFMVYLQKENIIDESGMPKERFSAEFPKEGPSILRIQQVVRGDSAAYFCASSQSPAVGEQYFGPGTRLTVT.

The CDR3 loop is CASSLGRNTEAFF. The CDR3 DNA follows: TGTGCCAGCAGCTTAGGCAGGAACACTGAAGCTTTCTTT. The gene calls are TRBV11-3 and TRBJ1-1; unclear D gene. V lost 1 base and J 1 base, leaving 4 bases between the germline ends. From germline, CDR1 is SGHNT and CDR2 YENEEA. CDR3 length: 13 residues. Together with reference TRBV11-3 and TRBJ1-1, the CDR3 gives the full variable domain: EAGVVQSPRYKIIEKKQPVAFWCNPISGHNTLYWYLQNLGQGPELLIRYENEEAVDDSQLPKDRFSAERLKGVDSTLKIQPAELGDSAVYLCASSLGRNTEAFFGQGTRLTVV.

This clone came up many times. This chain joins TRBV5-1 and TRBJ2-7; TRBD1 aligns across 8 bases. Germline CDR1 is SGHRS and CDR2 is YFSETQ. V was pared by 4 bases and J by 4 bases, with 4 bases of the junction left unmatched. The CDR3 length is 13 residues. The CDR3 loop is CASSKQGGYEQYF. The DNA of the CDR3 is TGCGCCAGCAGCAAACAGGGGGGATACGAGCAGTACTTC.

V is TRBV6-1 and J is TRBJ1-1; no clear D gene. Germline loops: CDR1 MNHNS, CDR2 SASEGT. V was pared by 6 bases and J by 1 base, with 9 bases between. The CDR3 length is 13 residues. CDR3 coding DNA: TGTGCCAGCAGCTACAGCAGGAACACTGAAGCTTTCTTT. As protein: CASSYSRNTEAFF.

The rearrangement links TRBV18 to TRBJ2-3, with D maybe TRBD1 (5 bases). Trimming removed 4 bases at V and 4 bases at J, with 9 bases between. Germline CDR1 KGHSH, CDR2 LQKENI. The CDR3 sequence is 13 residues long. The CDR3 DNA follows: TGTGCCAGCTCACTAAGACAGCCAGATACGCAGTATTTT. It is translated as CASSLRQPDTQYF.

The rearrangement joins TRBV11-2 to TRBJ2-1, with D possibly matching TRBD2 (6 bases). Looked up from germline, CDR1 is SGHAT and CDR2 is FQNNGV. Trimming shortened V by 5 bases and J by 6 bases, and 14 bases separated the two germline ends. The CDR3 extends over 14 amino acids. The CDR3 region is CASSQSGSLNEQFF. The CDR3 DNA is TGTGCCAGCAGCCAATCCGGGAGTCTCAATGAGCAGTTCTTC.

The V and J genes are TRBV4-2 and TRBJ2-7, with 13 bases identical to TRBD2. Germline V gene sequence: CDR1 LGHNA, CDR2 YNFKEQ. CDR3 length: 19 amino acids. J lost 0 bases, V lost 0 bases, and 8 bases had no gene match. CDR3 loop: CASSQDLGLAGSFSYEQYF. In nucleotides, the CDR3 is TGTGCCAGCAGCCAAGATCTGGGACTAGCGGGATCGTTCTCCTACGAGCAGTACTTC.

The genes are TRBV2 and TRBJ1-2, with no clear D. The V gene lost 5 bases and the J gene lost 2 bases, with 6 bases spanning the gap. The CDR3 sequence is 12 residues long. The germline gives CDR1 SNHLY, CDR2 FYNNEI. The CDR3 DNA sequence: TGTGCCAGCAGTCTGGCAAACTATGGCTACACCTTC. It is translated as CASSLANYGYTF.

The V and J genes are TRBV7-2 and TRBJ2-1; 8 nucleotides agree with TRBD2. The ends lost 5 bases at V and 10 bases at J; junction bases unmatched: 13. In germline, CDR1 is SGHTA, CDR2 FQGNSA. The CDR3 sequence is 15 residues long. The CDR3 here is CASSPLGAGGSEQFF. In DNA form, the CDR3 reads TGTGCCAGCAGCCCACTGGGTGCGGGAGGAAGCGAGCAGTTCTTC.

The J gene is TRBJ2-7, the V gene TRBV27; 8 nucleotides line up with TRBD1. The CDR3 totals 17 residues. Germline assignment: CDR1 MNHEY and CDR2 SMNVEV (reference sequence). V was pared by 2 bases and J by 2 bases, with 11 bases of the junction left unmatched. In nucleotides, the CDR3 is TGTGCCAGCAGTTTAATCCGGACAGGGCCAGGGCCCTACGAGCAGTACTTC. This sequence encodes CASSLIRTGPGPYEQYF.

V gene TRBV6-1 combines with J gene TRBJ2-7; 8 nucleotides match TRBD1. The V gene end was trimmed by 8 bases and the J gene end by 6 bases; junction bases not matched to a gene: 15. CDR1 MNHNS and CDR2 SASEGT come from the germline V gene. This CDR3 is 15 amino acids long. CDR3 residues: CASERVRQGMSEQYF. The CDR3 DNA is TGTGCCAGCGAACGTGTGAGACAGGGGATGTCCGAGCAGTACTTC.

V usage is TRBV28 and J usage is TRBJ2-3; 7 positions agree with TRBD2. The CDR3 is made up of 14 amino acids. V lost 2 bases to trimming and J lost 4 bases; unmatched junction nucleotides: 3. Germline V gene sequence: CDR1 MDHEN, CDR2 SYDVKM. The CDR3 is CASSLGGSADTQYF. CDR3 sequence (DNA): TGTGCCAGCAGTTTAGGCGGGAGCGCAGATACGCAGTATTTT.

The chain has TRBV11-2 and TRBJ2-7; D not resolved. Between the trimmed V and J ends, which lost 5 bases and 7 bases, there was a span of 12 bases. This CDR3 is built from 12 residues. From germline, CDR1 is SGHAT and CDR2 FQNNGV. The CDR3 reads CASSPPSREQYF. CDR3 DNA sequence: TGTGCCAGCAGCCCGCCATCTCGGGAGCAGTACTTC.

The chain recombines TRBV7-9 with TRBJ1-2; D ambiguous. The germline V gene encodes CDR1 SEHNR and CDR2 FQNEAQ (reference sequence). V was shortened by 2 bases and J by 4 bases, with 8 bases between the two germline ends. The CDR3 spans 13 residues. The CDR3 protein is CASSLMISYGYTF. In DNA form, the CDR3 reads TGTGCCAGCAGCTTAATGATTTCCTATGGCTACACCTTC.

This chain connects TRBV7-9 to TRBJ2-7; 10 positions agree with TRBD1. Germline V gives CDR1 SEHNR, CDR2 FQNEAQ (reference sequence). J was trimmed by 4 bases and V by 5 bases; bases with no gene match: 5. This CDR3 region has 14 residues. The CDR3 coding sequence is TGTGCCAGCAGCATACCGGGACAGGGGTACGAGCAGTACTTC. Translation: CASSIPGQGYEQYF.

CDR3 sequence reads: CASSWDRVDTGELFF. The CDR3 coding sequence is TGTGCCAGCAGTTGGGACAGGGTGGACACCGGGGAGCTGTTTTTT. The V and J genes are TRBV6-5 and TRBJ2-2; 9 positions agree with TRBD1. This CDR3 contains 15 residues. Germline V lookup: CDR1 MNHEY, CDR2 SVGAGI. V lost 4 bases, J lost 3 bases, and 3 bases stayed unmatched.

The chain employs TRBV19 and TRBJ1-5; D is perhaps TRBD1 (5 bases). The CDR3 contains 15 residues. Between the trimmed V and J ends, which lost 3 bases and 5 bases, there was a span of 14 bases. Per the germline V gene, CDR1 is LNHDA and CDR2 is SQIVND (reference sequence). The CDR3, as DNA: TGTGCCAGTAGTATCCCCAGGGAGGGCGATCAGCCCCAGCATTTT. It codes for CASSIPREGDQPQHF.

This clone was seen just once. The chain uses TRBV7-9 and TRBJ1-1; the D gene is possibly TRBD1 (5 bases). Germline lookup yields CDR1 SEHNR and CDR2 FQNEAQ (reference sequence). The CDR3 is made up of 14 amino acids. V lost 4 bases to trimming and J lost 4 bases, with 13 bases between them. CDR3 coding DNA: TGTGCCAGCAGCTCAGGGCGGGGGGGCACTGAAGCTTTCTTT. Its translation: CASSSGRGGTEAFF.

CDR3 protein: CAWSQRTGRSYTF. The DNA of the CDR3 is TGTGCCTGGAGTCAACGGACAGGGCGCAGCTACACCTTC. The genes are TRBV30 and TRBJ1-2; 8 bases line up with TRBD1. Per the germline V gene, CDR1 is GTSNPN and CDR2 is SVGIG (reference sequence). Losses at the gene ends were 2 bases for V and 9 bases for J; bases not matched to a gene: 8. This CDR3 comprises 13 residues. Variable domain in full (rest from reference TRBV30 and TRBJ1-2): SQTIHQWPATLVQPVGSPLSLECTVEGTSNPNLYWYRQAAGRGLQLLFYSVGIGQISSEVPQNLSASRPQDRQFILSSKKLLLSDSGFYLCAWSQRTGRSYTFGSGTRLTVV.

The CDR3 region is CASRLSGDAYEQYF. In nucleotides, the CDR3 is TGCGCCAGCAGGCTTAGCGGGGACGCATACGAGCAGTACTTC. V usage is TRBV5-1 and J usage is TRBJ2-7; 8 bases map to TRBD2. Germline V gene sequence: CDR1 SGHRS, CDR2 YFSETQ. This CDR3 contains 14 residues. After removal of 5 bases from V and 4 bases from J, the junction contained 8 bases not matched to a gene.

V usage is TRBV5-6 and J usage is TRBJ2-2; D is uncertain. This CDR3 has 13 residues. Deletions cut 4 bases from V and 6 bases from J, with 10 bases between. The germline V gene encodes CDR1 SGHDT and CDR2 YYEEEE. This CDR3 reads CASSLGDPGELFF. CDR3 bases: TGTGCCAGCAGCCTCGGAGACCCCGGGGAGCTGTTTTTT.

The chain combines TRBV11-2 with TRBJ2-5; 11 bases line up with TRBD2. After removal of 8 bases from V and 0 bases from J, the junction contained 2 bases not matched to a gene. Germline-derived CDR1 and CDR2 are SGHAT and FQNNGV. The CDR3 is made up of 14 amino acids. The CDR3 spells CASGLAGYQETQYF. The CDR3 DNA reads as TGTGCCAGCGGACTAGCGGGTTACCAAGAGACCCAGTACTTC.

This clone was seen just once. A much larger clone differs by one base, so this may be a read error. The chain carries TRBV12-5 and TRBJ1-5; no reliable D call. Germline CDR1 and CDR2: LGHNT and FRNRAP. Trimming left V 7 bases short and J 6 bases short, with 16 bases between. The CDR3 has 14 residues. CDR3 protein: CASARSIRGQPQHF. CDR3 nucleotides: TGTGCTAGTGCCCGATCGATACGTGGTCAGCCCCAGCATTTT.

The CDR3 here is CASRSLRGADTQYF. In nucleotides, the CDR3 is TGTGCCAGCAGGAGTCTGCGGGGCGCAGATACGCAGTATTTT. This sequence joins TRBV27 and TRBJ2-3; maybe TRBD2 (6 bases). The CDR3 contains 14 residues. The V end was cut by 6 bases, the J end by 4 bases, with 14 bases between. Germline CDR1 is MNHEY and CDR2 is SMNVEV (reference sequence).

The chain employs TRBV5-1 and TRBJ1-3; D is unresolved. The CDR3 extends over 15 amino acids. Germline-derived CDR1 and CDR2 are SGHRS and YFSETQ. Trimming removed 1 base at V and 0 bases at J, with 8 bases between. Here the CDR3 reads CASSLSGYSGNTIYF. The CDR3 bases are TGCGCCAGCAGCTTGTCTGGCTACTCTGGAAACACCATATATTTT.

This clone was seen a single time. The chain combines TRBV9 with TRBJ2-5; TRBD2 matches 14 bases. The end of the DNA is better explained by TRBJ2-7, so the J call may be wrong. The CDR3 is 17 residues long. CDR1 and CDR2 (germline): SGDLS, YYNGEE. The CDR3 protein is CASSVEDGLAGGREQYF. CDR3 coding DNA: TGTGCCAGCAGCGTAGAAGACGGACTAGCGGGAGGTCGCGAGCAGTACTTC.

This sequence joins TRBV10-3 and TRBJ1-2, with 7 bases that match TRBD1. After removal of 8 bases from V and 0 bases from J, the junction contained 3 bases not matched to a gene. This CDR3 is 13 amino acids long. Germline V CDR1 and CDR2: ENHRY, SYGVKD. The DNA of the CDR3 is TGTGCCATCCCGGGACAGACTAACTATGGCTACACCTTC. Translated: CAIPGQTNYGYTF.